This T cell receptor beta chain was found in a study of cytomegalovirus exposure and HLA in healthy donors. As for this clone: Its specificity is not known.

Study-wide findings and caveats: Reports described diagnosis of cytomegalovirus status by the classifier as highly specific and sensitive. Differences between HLA loci emerged in a later analysis of TCR association rates, with DRB1 most and HLA-C fewest. No immune exposure information besides CMV serostatus was available.

13 Jbeta primers and 60 Vbeta primers were used for the PCR. Methods used by the authors: In a later analysis, about 9.9 million of approximately 80 million unique beta chains occurred in at least two donors. Method: immunoSEQ multiplex PCR; TCRdb's copy keeps in-frame clones and lacks some. The DNA was the basis for D and trimming; V, J and clone size are from that table. The sample has 99,000 or so clones, roughly 13% seen once. The sequence was obtained from a man aged 40-49 years in good health and CMV-seropositive. Sequencing input: PBMCs.

This CDR3 reads CASSPRSDTGELFF. CDR3 coding DNA: TGTGCCAGCTCACCCCGATCGGACACCGGGGAGCTGTTTTTT. The V gene is TRBV18, the J gene TRBJ2-2; unclear D gene. The CDR3 contains 14 residues. CDR1 is KGHSH, CDR2 LQKENI, per germline. Trimming took 3 bases from V and 3 from J, leaving 8 bases between them.